This is a list of T cell receptor beta chains from one sample in a study of CD8+ T cells in alopecia areata. The method was immunoSEQ multiplex PCR; TCRdb's version includes in-frame clones alone and lacks a portion of them. The data hold 200,000 to 250,000 clones, with under 70% observed a single time. The input for sequencing was CD4+ T cells sorted from blood, taken at week 4, from a patient treated with tofacitinib. The receptors originated from a human donor with alopecia areata. Both conserved end residues are part of each CDR3. D genes are given only for firm matches. Only some rows state a clone size, as once, few, many or a class for expanded clones.

V gene: TRBV10-3; D gene: TRBD1; clone size: .; J gene: TRBJ2-1; CDR3 DNA: TGTGCCATCGGCCGGGGGACAGGGACGTGGAATGAGCAGTTCTTC; CDR3 protein: CAIGRGTGTWNEQFF
V gene: TRBV29-1; D gene: .; clone size: .; J gene: TRBJ2-7; CDR3 DNA: TGCAGCGGTGGGGGAGGCTTATCCTACGAGCAGTACTTC; CDR3 protein: CSGGGGLSYEQYF
V gene: TRBV10-2; D gene: TRBD2; clone size: .; J gene: TRBJ2-7; CDR3 DNA: TGCGCCAGCAACGTCGGACTAGCTGGGGCGCAGTACTTC; CDR3 protein: CASNVGLAGAQYF
V gene: TRBV30; D gene: .; clone size: .; J gene: TRBJ2-5; CDR3 DNA: TGTGCCTGGGGCCAAGAGACCCAGTACTTC; CDR3 protein: CAWGQETQYF
V gene: TRBV25-1; D gene: .; clone size: .; J gene: TRBJ2-5; CDR3 DNA: TGTGCCAGCAGTGAATTTGGAGAGACCCAGTACTTC; CDR3 protein: CASSEFGETQYF
V gene: TRBV9; D gene: TRBD2; clone size: .; J gene: TRBJ2-5; CDR3 DNA: TGTGCCAGCAGCGTAGGTACTAGCGGGGGGATCCAAGAGACCCAGTACTTC; CDR3 protein: CASSVGTSGGIQETQYF
V gene: TRBV25-1; D gene: .; clone size: .; J gene: TRBJ1-3; CDR3 DNA: TGTGCCAGCAGTTCAAGCAGATCTGGAAACACCATATATTTT; CDR3 protein: CASSSSRSGNTIYF
V gene: TRBV2; D gene: .; clone size: .; J gene: TRBJ2-1; CDR3 DNA: TGTGCCAGCAGTGAACTTGCGGAGGAGCAGTTCTTC; CDR3 protein: CASSELAEEQFF
V gene: TRBV18; D gene: .; clone size: .; J gene: TRBJ2-5; CDR3 DNA: TGTGCCAGCTCACCATCGGGGGGCAAGACCCAGTACTTC; CDR3 protein: CASSPSGGKTQYF
V gene: TRBV19; D gene: TRBD1; clone size: .; J gene: TRBJ1-2; CDR3 DNA: TGTGCCAGTAATCCTATCGGGACAGTGGCTGCCGGCTACACCTTC; CDR3 protein: CASNPIGTVAAGYTF
V gene: TRBV28; D gene: .; clone size: .; J gene: TRBJ1-5; CDR3 DNA: TGTGCCAGCAGTGACAGTCAGCCCCAGCATTTT; CDR3 protein: CASSDSQPQHF
V gene: TRBV5-1; D gene: TRBD1; clone size: .; J gene: TRBJ1-6; CDR3 DNA: TGCGCCAGCAGCTTCCAGGGGGACAATTCACCCCTCCACTTT; CDR3 protein: CASSFQGDNSPLHF
V gene: TRBV13; D gene: TRBD2; clone size: .; J gene: TRBJ2-5; CDR3 DNA: TGTGCCAGCAGCTCCAAGCGGGGGGGCTCAGAGACCCAGTACTTC; CDR3 protein: CASSSKRGGSETQYF
V gene: TRBV25-1; D gene: .; clone size: .; J gene: TRBJ2-6; CDR3 DNA: TGTGCCAGCAGTGATAGTAGGGGGGCCAACGTCCTGACTTTC; CDR3 protein: CASSDSRGANVLTF
V gene: TRBV30; D gene: TRBD1; clone size: .; J gene: TRBJ1-3; CDR3 DNA: TGTGCCTGGAGTGTAGGGACAGCTACTGGAAACACCATATATTTT; CDR3 protein: CAWSVGTATGNTIYF
V gene: TRBV5-6; D gene: .; clone size: .; J gene: TRBJ2-5; CDR3 DNA: TGTGCCAGCAGCTTGGTGAGGGACTTGGAGACCCAGTACTTC; CDR3 protein: CASSLVRDLETQYF
V gene: TRBV30; D gene: TRBD1; clone size: .; J gene: TRBJ1-6; CDR3 DNA: TGTGCCTTAGACCGGGACAGCGGTTCCACCCTCCACTTT; CDR3 protein: CALDRDSGSTLHF
V gene: TRBV5-6; D gene: TRBD1; clone size: .; J gene: TRBJ2-5; CDR3 DNA: TGTGCCAGCAGCTTCGGACAGGGGGGAGAGACCCAGTACTTC; CDR3 protein: CASSFGQGGETQYF
V gene: TRBV30; D gene: .; clone size: .; J gene: TRBJ1-1; CDR3 DNA: TGTGCCTGGAGTGTCCAGATGGGGTTAAGTACTGAAGCTTTCTTT; CDR3 protein: CAWSVQMGLSTEAFF
V gene: TRBV7-2; D gene: .; clone size: .; J gene: TRBJ2-3; CDR3 DNA: TGTGCCAGCAGGGGGGCTACGCAGTATTTT; CDR3 protein: CASRGATQYF
V gene: TRBV7-2; D gene: TRBD2; clone size: .; J gene: TRBJ2-7; CDR3 DNA: TGTGCCAGCAGCTTGCTAGCGGCCTCCTACGAGCAGTACTTC; CDR3 protein: CASSLLAASYEQYF
V gene: TRBV6-1; D gene: TRBD2; clone size: .; J gene: TRBJ2-1; CDR3 DNA: TGTGCCAGCACTAAGCGGGGGGGCAATGAGCAGTTCTTC; CDR3 protein: CASTKRGGNEQFF
V gene: TRBV6-1; D gene: .; clone size: few; J gene: TRBJ1-5; CDR3 DNA: TGTGCCAGCAGTCAGATTAGCAATCAGCCCCAGCATTTT; CDR3 protein: CASSQISNQPQHF
V gene: TRBV4-3; D gene: .; clone size: .; J gene: TRBJ1-5; CDR3 DNA: TGCGCCAGTAGGGCCTCAGAGAGTGAGCCCCAGCATTTT; CDR3 protein: CASRASESEPQHF
V gene: TRBV11-1; D gene: .; clone size: .; J gene: TRBJ2-3; CDR3 DNA: TGTGCCAGCAGCCCCTCAGGAGATACGCAGTATTTT; CDR3 protein: CASSPSGDTQYF
V gene: TRBV30; D gene: .; clone size: .; J gene: TRBJ1-1; CDR3 DNA: TGTGCCTGGAGTCCCGGGACGAACACTGAAGCTTTCTTT; CDR3 protein: CAWSPGTNTEAFF
V gene: TRBV7-6; D gene: TRBD2; clone size: .; J gene: TRBJ2-5; CDR3 DNA: TGTGCCAGCAGCAAAGGGACTAGCGGGGCCCCAGAGACCCAGTACTTC; CDR3 protein: CASSKGTSGAPETQYF
V gene: TRBV6-6; D gene: TRBD1; clone size: .; J gene: TRBJ2-5; CDR3 DNA: TGTGCCAGCACCATCGGACAGGGGGACGAGACCCAGTACTTC; CDR3 protein: CASTIGQGDETQYF
V gene: TRBV4-2; D gene: TRBD2; clone size: .; J gene: TRBJ2-3; CDR3 DNA: TGTGCCAGCAACTCGGGGGGGCCGGGGACAGATACGCAGTATTTT; CDR3 protein: CASNSGGPGTDTQYF
V gene: TRBV30; D gene: TRBD1; clone size: few; J gene: TRBJ2-7; CDR3 DNA: TGTGCCTCATCCGGGACAGGCTACTACGAGCAGTACTTC; CDR3 protein: CASSGTGYYEQYF
V gene: TRBV28; D gene: TRBD1; clone size: .; J gene: TRBJ2-7; CDR3 DNA: TGTGCCAGCAGACCGGGACAGCCAACCTACGAGCAGTACTTC; CDR3 protein: CASRPGQPTYEQYF
V gene: TRBV10-3; D gene: .; clone size: few; J gene: TRBJ1-4; CDR3 DNA: TGTGCCATCAGTAACAGTGCAACTAATGAAAAACTGTTTTTT; CDR3 protein: CAISNSATNEKLFF
V gene: TRBV2; D gene: TRBD1; clone size: once; J gene: TRBJ2-6; CDR3 DNA: TGTGCCAGCAGTATGGACAGGGGGCAGGCCAACGTCCTGACTTTC; CDR3 protein: CASSMDRGQANVLTF
V gene: TRBV25-1; D gene: .; clone size: .; J gene: TRBJ2-4; CDR3 DNA: TGTGCCAGCAGAGCGACCAGGGAAGTGGGGAACATTCAGTACTTC; CDR3 protein: CASRATREVGNIQYF
V gene: TRBV4-2; D gene: .; clone size: .; J gene: TRBJ1-3; CDR3 DNA: TGTGCCAGCAGCCAAGAACAGGGAGGAAACACCATATATTTT; CDR3 protein: CASSQEQGGNTIYF
V gene: TRBV7-2; D gene: .; clone size: few; J gene: TRBJ1-1; CDR3 DNA: TGTGCCAGCAGCTTACGACTCGTGCACGAAGCTTTCTTT; CDR3 protein: CASSLRLVHEAFF
V gene: TRBV6-5; D gene: .; clone size: .; J gene: TRBJ1-2; CDR3 DNA: TGTGCCAGCAGTTACTCCGGGCTCGGCTACACCTTC; CDR3 protein: CASSYSGLGYTF
V gene: TRBV7-8; D gene: .; clone size: .; J gene: TRBJ2-6; CDR3 DNA: TGTGCCAGCAGCTTAGCTTCGGTGGCTGGGGCCAACGTCCTGACTTTC; CDR3 protein: CASSLASVAGANVLTF
V gene: TRBV19; D gene: .; clone size: .; J gene: TRBJ2-1; CDR3 DNA: TGTGCCAGTAGTATGGGGAGCTCCTACAATGAGCAGTTCTTC; CDR3 protein: CASSMGSSYNEQFF
V gene: TRBV27; D gene: TRBD1; clone size: once; J gene: TRBJ1-1; CDR3 DNA: TGTGCCAGCAGCGACAGGGGGCGAGGCACTGAAGCTTTCTTT; CDR3 protein: CASSDRGRGTEAFF
V gene: TRBV6-4; D gene: TRBD1; clone size: .; J gene: TRBJ1-1; CDR3 DNA: TGTGCCAGCAGTGACTCTTACAGGGGGCCCACTGAAGCTTTCTTT; CDR3 protein: CASSDSYRGPTEAFF
V gene: TRBV2; D gene: .; clone size: .; J gene: TRBJ2-7; CDR3 DNA: TGTGCCAGCAGTAACGGGTACGAGCAGTACTTC; CDR3 protein: CASSNGYEQYF
V gene: TRBV19; D gene: .; clone size: few; J gene: TRBJ1-1; CDR3 DNA: TGTGCCAGTAACGGATTGTTGAACACTGAAGCTTTCTTT; CDR3 protein: CASNGLLNTEAFF